This record concerns one T cell receptor (beta chain) sequence. This clone was seen only once. Its antigen is not yet known. Base qualities are not at hand, and no much larger clone is one base apart. Inclusive of the bounding cysteine and phenylalanine, the CDR3 is 13 residues long. CDR3 DNA only is kept here, 39 bases in frame from base 1. CDR1 and CDR2, per the germline V gene, are MRHNA and SNTAGT. V gives up 0 bases and J gives up 10 bases, and the segment between their germline ends measures 10 bases. Using the deep immunoSEQ assay, multiplex PCR amplified TCR CDR3 regions from genomic DNA. Extracted genomic DNA from each cell subset was distributed evenly across all wells of several immunoSEQ 96-well plates, and each plate was treated as a replicate. For sorted subsets, roughly 200 ng of genomic DNA, equivalent to roughly 33,000 T cell genomes, went into each replicate PCR. Purified libraries were quantified with a Qubit 3.0 fluorometer, sized on a Bioanalyzer 2100, and re-quantified with the KAPA Library Quantification kit. Every immunoSEQ 96-well plate was sequenced on a separate single-read 150-cycle Illumina NextSeq 550 flow cell. The paper's data handling went like this. The immunoSEQ output contained only junctional sequences without quality scores, so filtering could not match that applied to full-length reads. To assign V/J genes and CDR3, sequences were annotated against IMGT germline references using PyIR, a Python wrapper for IgBLAST v1.9. Reads with weak V/J assignments (E-value above 1e-6), missing CDR3, stop codons, out-of-frame junctions, or ambiguous translated residues were removed. V3J clonotypes were defined by identical inferred V gene, J gene, and CDR3 amino acid sequence. Percentage overlap between repertoires was computed as shared unique clonotypes divided by the size of the smaller repertoire. RTK rarefaction, the Chao1 estimator, and Recon v2.1 estimates of unobserved clonotypes were used to assess repertoire richness. Generation probabilities were computed with OLGA for all TCRbeta clonotypes obtained by the gDNA method from a handful of donors. TCRdb obtained this table from immuneACCESS and retained in-frame rearrangements with V and J assigned. These tables miss some clones; where compared with another copy, unresolved V genes account for less than half of the shortfall, and the remainder is unexplained. From that table come the V and J calls and clone size; the DNA was used to work out D and trimming. Present in this sample are about 110,000 clones, around 65% of which were seen just once. Clones ranked in the top ten supply more than 20% of the sample.

The data belong to a study of shared clonotypes between healthy human individuals (dated by TCRdb to about 2020). Regarding the study in general: A few men and a couple of women, aged 18 to 49 years, made up the cohort. For each donor, CD4 naive and CD4 memory were each given three plates, CD8 naive was given two plates, and CD8 memory was given one plate. To estimate repertoire size and how much clonotype sharing occurs between individuals, the study deeply sequenced the blood TCR repertoires of about 5 healthy adults. Libraries were prepared and TCR repertoires were sequenced by different laboratories using diverse techniques, in order to increase sequencing depth and limit assay-specific biases. Between about 0.85 and 8.9 billion PBMCs per donor were obtained by leukapheresis.

Healthy HIV-negative adults with no recently reported acute infections or vaccinations were included as donors. All donors were Caucasian adults living in Nashville, Tennessee, USA. The CD8 memory samples were a combination of magnetically selected CD45RO+ cells and CCR7-negative CD45RA+ effector memory (TemRA) cells. Blood was collected by leukapheresis, and PBMCs were isolated by Ficoll-Histopaque density gradient centrifugation and then cryopreserved in liquid nitrogen vapor phase. Analytical flow cytometry was used to check the purity and quantity of every magnetically sorted T cell population. Each sorted fraction had its genomic DNA isolated and then quantified by UV absorbance on a Nanodrop 2000c. The paper's findings and limits, for the study overall: Roughly 5% of naive CD4, 3.5% of naive CD8, about 2.4% of memory CD4, and more than 0.35% of memory CD8 clonotypes were shared across a few donors. Based on pairwise subsampling, the degree of clonotype sharing among donors was expected to be affected by sequencing depth. The genetic and exposure-history diversity represented was limited by the small number of donors. Incomplete sequencing was indicated by rarefaction of sorted-subset datasets, despite the large sequencing depth. Compared with non-shared clonotypes, the clonotypes found in all four sorted-subset donors had higher generation probabilities. Estimated clonotype richness was generally larger for naive than for memory subsets. Sampling was restricted to blood, and TCR repertoires in tissue are likely to differ from TCR repertoires in blood.

This chain joins TRBV6-4 to TRBJ2-1, with the D gene not clear enough to name. The specimen sequenced was memory CD8+ T cells sorted from blood. This sample's cell subset or site label indicates: CD45RO+ cells pooled with CCR7-negative TemRA cells. This sequence was found in a woman in her twenties or thirties in good health. CDR3 region: CASSDSPADEQFF. The DNA sequence follows: TGTGCCAGCAGTGACTCACCCGCGGACGAGCAGTTCTTC.